The clone carrying this T cell receptor (beta chain) was counted at least ten times. These data come from a study of T cells after yellow fever vaccination. This CDR3 region has 12 residues. Per the germline V gene, CDR1 is SGHVS and CDR2 is FQNEAQ. The V end was cut by 4 bases, the J end by 3 bases, with 4 bases between. 5'RACE template switching produced TCR cDNA carrying a universal primer site and UMIs. TCRdb reprocessed the 5' RACE reads via MiXCR and lists one record per CDR3 protein. The sample carries 500,000 to 650,000 distinct CDR3 sequences, approximately 13% recorded once. This TCR derives from a man aged 25 to 40 who received the YFV17D yellow fever vaccine. This chain joins TRBV7-8 and TRBJ2-1; D remains unclear. Sequenced here: PBMCs, sampled on the day of the yellow fever booster vaccination. The CDR3 DNA follows: TGTGCCAGCAGCTGGGACTACAATGAGCAGTTCTTC. Residues: CASSWDYNEQFF.